The TCR beta chain described here comes from a study of blood T cell repertoires in COVID-19. Sequenced by immunoSEQ multiplex PCR; TCRdb stores in-frame clones only, minus some. The sample consists of over 35,000 clones, around 85% of them appearing once. Trimming at V came to 0 bases and at J to 4 bases, leaving 8 bases not matched to a gene. Germline V lookup: CDR1 SGHRS, CDR2 YFSETQ. This CDR3 region has 16 residues. Note on this clone: Other nucleotide sequences from this sample produce the same CDR3.

The sequenced material came from peripheral blood. The receptor comes from a man in his 60s with active or convalescent COVID-19. This chain uses TRBV5-1 with TRBJ2-3; TRBD1 matches at 7 bases. The CDR3 sequence: CASSLGSTTGADTQYF. CDR3 in DNA: TGCGCCAGCAGCTTGGGGTCAACAACAGGGGCAGATACGCAGTATTTT. Using reference TRBV5-1 and TRBJ2-3 for the parts outside the CDR3, the full variable domain is KAGVTQTPRYLIKTRGQQVTLSCSPISGHRSVSWYQQTPGQGLQFLFEYFSETQRNKGNFPGRFSGRQFSNSRSEMNVSTLELGDSALYLCASSLGSTTGADTQYFGPGTRLTVL.